This T cell receptor beta chain was sequenced during a study of T cell repertoires in cytomegalovirus infection. Study in general: Both CMV infection and a matching HLA type were indicated by public TCR beta signatures. Findings and caveats of the study: Frequencies of public TCR beta families were cumulated, and this identified carriers of CMV plus the relevant HLA.

This clonotype showed up just a few times. What it binds is unknown. TCRdb analysed the reads with MiXCR anew, one entry per CDR3 protein. The data hold around 740,000 distinct CDR3 sequences, with under 40% observed a single time. The TCR was taken from a human donor in good health (CMV status not recorded). Some clones in this sample may be carry-over from other donors' samples. The sequencing input was PBMCs.

CDR3 loop: CASSIGVGGNQPQHF. The DNA for the CDR3 is TGTGCCAGCAGCATCGGGGTTGGTGGCAATCAGCCCCAGCATTTT. The gene calls are TRBV5-8 and TRBJ1-5; D is unresolved. Germline CDR1 and CDR2: SGHTS and YDEGEE. V lost 4 bases to trimming and J lost 2 bases, with 13 bases between them. CDR3 size: 15 residues.